This T cell receptor beta chain was found in a study of shared clonotypes between healthy human individuals. Study overall: Aged between 18 and 49, the donors were two women and three men.

As for this clone: Its antigen is not known.

Libraries were prepared by immunoSEQ multiplex PCR; TCRdb keeps only in-frame clonotypes and omits some of them. The table has 2.3 million or so clones, approximately 95% seen once. Study-wide results and limits: All-four-donor shared clonotypes had higher generation probabilities than non-shared clonotypes did. Richness estimates generally favored naive over memory subsets.

What was sequenced was naive CD4+ T cells from PBMCs. Subset given: CD45RA+ positively selected. The source is a man aged 18 to 30 in good health. Some clones in this sample may be carry-over from other donors' samples.

CDR3 in amino acids: CASGSDYGYTF. The CDR3 DNA follows: TGTGCTAGTGGTTCGGACTATGGCTACACCTTC. The V call is TRBV12-5, the J call TRBJ1-2; no reliable D call. The V and J ends lost 4 bases and 3 bases respectively, with 3 bases between them. Germline V gives CDR1 LGHNT, CDR2 FRNRAP. CDR3 length: 11 amino acids.